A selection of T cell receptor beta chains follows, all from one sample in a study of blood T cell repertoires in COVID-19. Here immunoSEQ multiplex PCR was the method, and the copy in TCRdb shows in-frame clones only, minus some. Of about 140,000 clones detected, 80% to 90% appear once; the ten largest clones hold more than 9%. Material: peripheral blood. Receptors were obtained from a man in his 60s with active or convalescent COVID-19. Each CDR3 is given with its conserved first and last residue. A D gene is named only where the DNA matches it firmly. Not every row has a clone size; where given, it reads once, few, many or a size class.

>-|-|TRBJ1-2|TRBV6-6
CASSYSTSGLGGYTF
TGTGCCAGCAGTTACTCGACGTCGGGTCTGGGTGGCTACACCTTC
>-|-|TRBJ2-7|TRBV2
CASTGLSYEQYF
TGTGCCAGCACAGGGCTCTCCTACGAGCAGTACTTC
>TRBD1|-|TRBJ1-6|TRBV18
CASSRQGDYNSPLHF
TGTGCCAGCTCACGACAGGGGGACTATAATTCACCCCTCCACTTT
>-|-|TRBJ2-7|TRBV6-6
CASSYVQFYEQYF
TGTGCCAGCAGTTACGTACAGTTCTACGAGCAGTACTTC
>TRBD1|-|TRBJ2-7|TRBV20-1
CSASNRGLEQYF
TGCAGTGCTAGTAACAGGGGGCTCGAGCAGTACTTC
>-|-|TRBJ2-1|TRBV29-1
CSVRLVMGNEQFF
TGCAGCGTGCGACTCGTAATGGGCAATGAGCAGTTCTTC
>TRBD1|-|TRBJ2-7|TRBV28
CASSSLSLGQGNEQYF
TGTGCCAGCAGTTCACTCTCCTTAGGACAGGGCAACGAGCAGTACTTC
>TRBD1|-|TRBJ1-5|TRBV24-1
CATSDAGQVSNQPQHF
TGTGCCACCAGTGATGCCGGACAGGTTAGCAATCAGCCCCAGCATTTT
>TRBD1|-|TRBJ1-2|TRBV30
CAWTRDRAYGYTF
TGTGCCTGGACTCGGGACAGGGCCTATGGCTACACCTTC
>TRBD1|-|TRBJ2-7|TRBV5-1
CASSLGGQGSEQYF
TGCGCCAGCAGCTTGGGGGGACAGGGATCCGAGCAGTACTTC
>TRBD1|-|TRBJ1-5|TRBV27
CASSLRPGGKNQPQHF
TGTGCCAGCAGTTTGAGGCCAGGGGGGAAGAATCAGCCCCAGCATTTT
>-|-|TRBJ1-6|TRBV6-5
CANGTPEGGPLHF
TGTGCCAACGGGACTCCCGAGGGCGGTCCCCTCCACTTT
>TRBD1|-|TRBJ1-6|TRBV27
CASSRTGRSLSSYNSPLHF
TGTGCCAGCAGCAGGACAGGGCGCTCCCTGAGCTCCTATAATTCACCCCTCCACTTT
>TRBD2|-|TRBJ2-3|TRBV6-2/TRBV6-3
CASSYSLAGRSTDTQYF
TGTGCCAGCAGTTACTCCTTAGCGGGGAGGAGCACAGATACGCAGTATTTT
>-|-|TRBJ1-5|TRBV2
CASSEFGGNQPQHF
TGTGCCAGCAGTGAATTTGGAGGCAATCAGCCCCAGCATTTT
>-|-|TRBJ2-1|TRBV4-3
CASSHSTSNEQFF
TGCGCCAGCAGCCATTCCACTTCCAATGAGCAGTTCTTC
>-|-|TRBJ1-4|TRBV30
CAWSPQITNEKLFF
TGTGCCTGGAGTCCCCAGATAACTAATGAAAAACTGTTTTTT
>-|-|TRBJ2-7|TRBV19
CASSIGEEGRMPYEQYF
TGTGCCAGTAGTATAGGCGAGGAGGGCAGGATGCCCTACGAGCAGTACTTC
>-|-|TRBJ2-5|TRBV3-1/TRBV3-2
CASSQGWPRQETQYF
TGTGCCAGCAGCCAAGGATGGCCTCGTCAAGAGACCCAGTACTTC
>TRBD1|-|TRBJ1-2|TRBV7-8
CASSYRGRGYTF
TGTGCCAGCTCCTACAGGGGACGTGGCTACACCTTC
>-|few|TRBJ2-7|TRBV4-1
CASSQDRRLPTYEQYF
TGCGCCAGCAGCCAAGATCGCAGACTACCGACCTACGAGCAGTACTTC
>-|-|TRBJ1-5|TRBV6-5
CASSYFGRGMGQPQHF
TGTGCCAGCAGTTACTTCGGGCGGGGGATGGGCCAGCCCCAGCATTTT
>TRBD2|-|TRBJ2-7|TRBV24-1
CATSDTGTSGSEQYF
TGTGCCACCAGTGATACCGGGACTAGCGGATCCGAGCAGTACTTC